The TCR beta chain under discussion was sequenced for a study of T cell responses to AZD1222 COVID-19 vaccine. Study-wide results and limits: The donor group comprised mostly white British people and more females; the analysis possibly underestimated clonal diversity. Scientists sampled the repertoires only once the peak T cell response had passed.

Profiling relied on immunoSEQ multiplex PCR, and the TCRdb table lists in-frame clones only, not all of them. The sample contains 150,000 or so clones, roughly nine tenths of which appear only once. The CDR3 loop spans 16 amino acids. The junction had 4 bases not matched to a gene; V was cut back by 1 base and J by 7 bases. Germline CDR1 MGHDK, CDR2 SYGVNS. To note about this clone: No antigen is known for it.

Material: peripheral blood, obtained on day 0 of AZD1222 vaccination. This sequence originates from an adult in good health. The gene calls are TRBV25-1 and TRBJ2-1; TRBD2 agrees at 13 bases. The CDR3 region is CASSEWTSGSENEQFF. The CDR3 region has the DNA TGTGCCAGCAGTGAATGGACTAGCGGGAGTGAAAATGAGCAGTTCTTC.